What follows describes a single T cell receptor beta chain. These data are taken from a study of PD-1 blockade in mismatch repair-deficient tumors. Overall study: Patients had about 13 mismatch repair-deficient cancer types and were previously treated and progressing.

The assay was immunoSEQ multiplex PCR, and TCRdb's table has in-frame clones only and misses some. The sample has 120,000 or so clones; roughly 90% are singletons. CDR1 and CDR2 (germline): SGHRS, YFSETQ. V lost 4 bases to trimming and J lost 3 bases, with 13 bases between them. The CDR3 length is 15 residues. PCR or immunohistochemistry showed mismatch repair deficiency in every enrolled patient. TCRs were sequenced from a few patients responding to pembrolizumab. Source: peripheral blood, taken just under 74 weeks after starting pembrolizumab. This chain joins TRBV5-1 and TRBJ1-4; a weak D match, TRBD1 (6 bases). The receptor was isolated from an adult with mismatch repair-deficient cancer. The CDR3 loop reads CASSPQGNPNEKLFF. CDR3 in DNA: TGCGCCAGCAGCCCACAGGGAAATCCTAATGAAAAACTGTTTTTT.